The subject of this entry is one T cell receptor beta chain. Its target antigen remains unknown. Base qualities are not at hand, and no much larger clone is one base apart. The data derive from a study of blood T cell repertoires in COVID-19 (dated by TCRdb to the early 2020s). Regarding the research as a whole: Samples covering the acute and convalescent phases of COVID-19 were provided by collaborators in the United States, Italy and Spain. The repertoires were released in a freely available public database meant as a resource for research on the immune response to SARS-CoV-2. The sample metadata nearly always contained a de-identified subject ID, COVID-19 status, age in years and sex. Subjects who had been exposed to COVID-19, were actively infected with it, or had recovered from it provided the deeply sampled blood TCRbeta repertoires that made up the dataset. The prospective study material was composed of cDNA or gDNA derived from T cells, B-cell-depleted T cells, or PBMCs. The samples were drawn from the first 160 participants of the ongoing ImmuneRACE study and from over 950 subjects provided by 6 global collaborators. HLA class I and class II types, where available, came from metadata supplied by the sample provider rather than from assay-based typing.

Samples from volunteer blood donors who had recovered from COVID-19 were contributed by a second Seattle source. The collaborating institutions used their own protocols to collect whole blood in K2EDTA tubes. For TCRbeta analysis, collaborators shipped samples in one of three forms: frozen whole blood, isolated PBMCs, or DNA extracted from either of those sample types. What the research found in general, with its limitations: How much clinical and demographic metadata was included differed by source and by participant, and the metadata was provided uncurated.

Trimming costs V 5 bases and J 3 bases, and their ends lie 11 bases apart. The CDR3 has 13 amino acids, counting the end cysteine and phenylalanine. Only the CDR3 portion is preserved as DNA: 39 bases, with reading frame beginning at the first base. For CDR1 and CDR2, the germline V gene lists SGHNT and YENEEA. TCRbeta CDR3 regions were amplified from genomic DNA by means of the immunoSEQ Assay, a bias-controlled multiplex PCR. In the original analysis: The number of nucleated cells in each sample was estimated by amplification of reference gene primers within the assay. To quantify the absolute abundance of each unique TCRbeta CDR3 rearrangement, sequence reads were collapsed and filtered. For each sample, productive Simpson clonality was calculated by taking the square root of Simpson's diversity index across productive rearrangements. The clones in this table, taken by TCRdb from immuneACCESS, are in-frame only. Not every clone is retained; where verified, under half of the shortfall comes from an unresolved V gene, and the cause of the rest is unknown. That table furnishes V, J and clone size, whereas the DNA furnished D and trimming. The sample table shows some 160,000 clones, and around 82% are seen once. The top ten clones comprise approximately 18% of the sample.

This sequence was found in a woman aged 70-85 years who had recovered from COVID-19. The sequenced sample consisted of peripheral blood. The chain is made from TRBV11-3 and TRBJ2-7; tentative D gene TRBD1, with 6 bases matching. The bases are TGTGCCAGCAGCCCAGGGGATCTCTACGAGCAGTACTTC. It translates as CASSPGDLYEQYF.